The 16 T cell receptor beta chains reported below all come from one sample, sequenced in a study of T cell responses to AZD1222 COVID-19 vaccine. Some clones are missing from TCRdb's copy, which holds only in-frame ones; the method was immunoSEQ multiplex PCR. The table has some 130,000 clones, 70% to 90% seen once; the top ten hold about 8%. The sequences come from peripheral blood, collected on day 0 of AZD1222 vaccination. Receptors were obtained from an adult in good health.

The chain links TRBV10-3 to TRBJ2-1; 7 positions agree with TRBD2. This CDR3 is built from 16 residues. V was clipped by 10 bases and J by 5 bases; unmatched bases: 17. In germline, CDR1 is ENHRY, CDR2 SYGVKD. CDR3 nucleotide sequence: TGTGCCACCGCCTGGGGGAGGGCGGGAAACGACAATGAGCAGTTCTTC. This codes for CATAWGRAGNDNEQFF.

The V gene is TRBV10-1, the J gene TRBJ2-2; D possibly uses TRBD1 or TRBD2 (5 bases each). The CDR3 contains 18 residues. V was trimmed by 3 bases and J by 6 bases, leaving 23 bases between them. Germline V CDR1 and CDR2: WNHNN, SYGVQD (reference sequence). CDR3 amino acids: CASSDPVRGTGVAGELFF. DNA of the CDR3: TGCGCCAGCAGTGACCCGGTTAGAGGGACCGGGGTGGCCGGGGAGCTGTTTTTT.

CDR3 bases: TGTGCCAGCAGCCTAGGGGCCCTGGAGGACTATGGCTACACCTTC. This translates into CASSLGALEDYGYTF. The chain couples TRBV7-9 to TRBJ1-2; D is possibly TRBD1 (5 bases). The CDR3 sequence is 15 residues long. V was cut by 5 bases and J by 3 bases, with 16 bases left in between. The germline CDR1 and CDR2 sequences are SEHNR and FQNEAQ (reference sequence).

This rearrangement joins TRBV3-1 (or the pseudogene TRBV3-2) to TRBJ1-4; TRBD1 aligns across 9 bases. The CDR3 contains 12 residues. CDR1 and CDR2 from the germline V gene are LGHDT and YNNKEL (reference sequence). The junction had 1 base not matched to a gene; V was cut back by 4 bases and J by 10 bases. The CDR3 DNA sequence: TGTGCCAGCAGCCTGGACAGGGGAAAACTGTTTTTT. Translating gives CASSLDRGKLFF.

This chain connects TRBV27 to TRBJ2-7; D tentatively fits TRBD1 or TRBD2 (5 bases each). Germline assignment: CDR1 MNHEY and CDR2 SMNVEV (reference sequence). The V end lost 0 bases, the J end lost 3 bases, and 12 bases lay between the germline ends. The CDR3 runs to 15 residues. The CDR3, as DNA: TGTGCCAGCAGTTTATCCCCCGGGGCGAACTACGAGCAGTACTTC. It encodes CASSLSPGANYEQYF.

The gene calls are TRBV15 and TRBJ2-2; the match to TRBD1 covers 9 bases. Germline V gene data show CDR1 as LNHNV and CDR2 as YYDKDF (reference sequence). The CDR3 runs to 16 residues. J gave up 2 bases and V 3 bases, and 4 bases lay outside the gene matches. CDR3: CATSRAGQGNTGELFF. CDR3 in DNA: TGTGCCACCAGCAGGGCGGGACAGGGAAACACCGGGGAGCTGTTTTTT.

The chain uses TRBV15 and TRBJ1-3; no firm D call. In germline, CDR1 is LNHNV, CDR2 YYDKDF (reference sequence). V lost 5 bases and J 0 bases, leaving 17 bases between the germline ends. The CDR3 totals 17 residues. The CDR3 DNA sequence: TGTGCCACCAGCGGAGGGTACGACAAATCCTCTGGAAACACCATATATTTT. As protein: CATSGGYDKSSGNTIYF.

The chain uses TRBV30 and TRBJ1-2; possibly TRBD1 for D (5 bases). CDR3 length: 14 residues. V dropped 0 bases and J dropped 6 bases, with 14 bases sitting between them. Germline V gene data show CDR1 as GTSNPN and CDR2 as SVGIG (reference sequence). CDR3 bases: TGTGCCTGGAGTGTTCAGGGCGGAATTGATGGCTACACCTTC. It translates to CAWSVQGGIDGYTF.

The chain couples TRBV9 to TRBJ2-1, with D uncertain. V gave up 0 bases and J gave up 8 bases, with 9 bases separating them. Germline loops: CDR1 SGDLS, CDR2 YYNGEE. There are 13 residues in the CDR3. In DNA form, the CDR3 reads TGTGCCAGCAGCGTAGTGTTGTCCGATGAGCAGTTCTTC. It encodes CASSVVLSDEQFF. The whole variable domain, remainder taken from reference TRBV9 and TRBJ2-1, is DSGVTQTPKHLITATGQRVTLRCSPRSGDLSVYWYQQSLDQGLQFLIQYYNGEERAKGNILERFSAQQFPDLHSELNLSSLELGDSALYFCASSVVLSDEQFFGPGTRLTVL.

This clone was seen just once. V is TRBV7-2 and J is TRBJ2-1, with D maybe TRBD1 (5 bases). V lost 3 bases, J lost 13 bases, and 16 bases lay in between. The germline CDR1 and CDR2 sequences are SGHTA and FQGNSA. This CDR3 region has 13 residues. In DNA, the CDR3 is TGTGCCAGCAGCTTGGGCCCTTCGGACATCCAGTTCTTC. Protein: CASSLGPSDIQFF.

V usage is TRBV12-3 or TRBV12-4 and J usage is TRBJ1-1; D is uncertain. CDR3 length: 12 residues. The V end was cut by 2 bases, the J end by 6 bases, with 7 bases between. CDR3 sequence: CASSLNLPEAFF. CDR3 DNA sequence: TGTGCCAGCAGTTTAAATCTCCCTGAAGCTTTCTTT.

The J gene is TRBJ1-4, the V gene TRBV5-1, with 7 nucleotides matching TRBD1. Germline assignment: CDR1 SGHRS and CDR2 YFSETQ. The CDR3 covers 14 residues. V lost 1 base, J lost 8 bases, and 5 bases stayed unmatched. The DNA for the CDR3 is TGCGCCAGCAGCTTGACAGGGGAGGGGGAAAAACTGTTTTTT. As protein: CASSLTGEGEKLFF.

This clone showed up many times. This sequence joins TRBV5-1 and TRBJ1-6; a weak D match, TRBD1 (5 bases). The CDR3 is 14 amino acids. Trimming left V 1 base short and J 9 bases short, with 11 bases between. Germline V gene sequence: CDR1 SGHRS, CDR2 YFSETQ. The CDR3 DNA sequence: TGCGCCAGCAGCTTGAAGGGGTACGGTTCACCCCTCCACTTT. Protein sequence: CASSLKGYGSPLHF.

The J gene is TRBJ2-1, the V gene TRBV10-3; 8 positions match TRBD1. V lost 3 bases to trimming and J lost 7 bases; unmatched junction nucleotides: 14. Germline CDR1 ENHRY, CDR2 SYGVKD. The CDR3 has 17 amino acids. CDR3 residues: CAISDPKPQQGGNEQFF. CDR3 sequence (DNA): TGTGCCATCAGTGACCCCAAACCCCAACAGGGGGGAAATGAGCAGTTCTTC.

The chain uses TRBV27 and TRBJ2-2; a weak D match, TRBD2 (6 bases). The CDR3 extends over 16 amino acids. Trimming took off 6 bases at V and 0 bases at J, with 14 bases between the two ends. Per the germline V gene, CDR1 is MNHEY and CDR2 is SMNVEV (reference sequence). CDR3 loop: CASSSRGIANTGELFF. The CDR3 nucleotides read TGTGCCAGCAGCTCCCGCGGGATCGCGAACACCGGGGAGCTGTTTTTT.

The rearrangement links TRBV30 to TRBJ2-1, with unresolved D. The germline V gene has CDR1 GTSNPN and CDR2 SVGIG (reference sequence). Between the trimmed V and J ends, which lost 2 bases and 12 bases, there was a span of 17 bases. CDR3 length: 13 residues. The CDR3 DNA reads TGTGCCTGGAGTCCCCCGGGCGTTATAGGGCAGTTCTTC. Its protein product is CAWSPPGVIGQFF. The full variable domain, in which reference TRBV30 and TRBJ2-1 provide the parts outside the CDR3, is SQTIHQWPATLVQPVGSPLSLECTVEGTSNPNLYWYRQAAGRGLQLLFYSVGIGQISSEVPQNLSASRPQDRQFILSSKKLLLSDSGFYLCAWSPPGVIGQFFGPGTRLTVL.